This paragraph covers one T cell receptor (beta chain) sequence. The data derive from a study of blood T cell repertoires in COVID-19. Study details: There were acute and convalescent COVID-19 samples, and they came from the United States, Italy and Spain. T cells, B-cell-depleted T cells, or PBMCs provided the cDNA or gDNA that served as material.

V was pared by 2 bases and J by 1 base, with 9 bases between. The CDR3 sequence is 14 residues long. CDR1 SGHRS and CDR2 YFSETQ come from the germline V gene. Libraries were prepared by immunoSEQ multiplex PCR; TCRdb keeps only in-frame clonotypes and omits some of them. The repertoire holds approximately 170,000 clones, over 85% seen once, with roughly 19% in the top ten. The receptor was derived from a man aged 55 to 69 with active or convalescent COVID-19. Sequencing used peripheral blood. The chain is built from TRBV5-1 and TRBJ1-1; no reliable D call. The CDR3 region has the DNA TGCGCCAGCAGCTTCCTGACTGAGAACACTGAAGCTTTCTTT. This gives the protein CASSFLTENTEAFF. Full variable domain (missing parts from reference TRBV5-1 and TRBJ1-1): KAGVTQTPRYLIKTRGQQVTLSCSPISGHRSVSWYQQTPGQGLQFLFEYFSETQRNKGNFPGRFSGRQFSNSRSEMNVSTLELGDSALYLCASSFLTENTEAFFGQGTRLTVV.